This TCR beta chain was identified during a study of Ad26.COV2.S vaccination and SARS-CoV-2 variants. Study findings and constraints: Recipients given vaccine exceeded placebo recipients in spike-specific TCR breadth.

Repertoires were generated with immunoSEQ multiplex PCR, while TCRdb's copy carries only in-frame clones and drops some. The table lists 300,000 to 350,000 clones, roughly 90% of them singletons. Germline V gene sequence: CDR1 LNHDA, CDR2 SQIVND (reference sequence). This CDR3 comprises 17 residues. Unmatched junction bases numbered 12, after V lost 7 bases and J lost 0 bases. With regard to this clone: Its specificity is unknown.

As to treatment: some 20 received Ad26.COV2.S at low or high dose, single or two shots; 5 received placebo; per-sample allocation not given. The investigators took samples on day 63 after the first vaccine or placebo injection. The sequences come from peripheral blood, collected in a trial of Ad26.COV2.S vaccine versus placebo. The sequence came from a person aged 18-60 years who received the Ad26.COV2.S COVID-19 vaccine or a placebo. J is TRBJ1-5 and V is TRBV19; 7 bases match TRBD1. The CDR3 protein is CASTTGRWGDSNQPQHF. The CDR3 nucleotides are TGTGCCAGTACGACAGGGAGGTGGGGGGATAGCAATCAGCCCCAGCATTTT.